The 12 T cell receptor beta chains below come from one sample, sequenced in a study of naive and memory T cell subsets (dated by TCRdb to 2016 to 2017). The study reported a robust and sensitive protocol to amplify, sequence and analyze TCRs, based on 3' ligation of a UMI-containing oligonucleotide to TCR cDNA. Libraries were built with 5' RACE. These reads were obtained on an Illumina MiSeq. Four rounds of PCR, run with the SP2 primer together with nested alpha and beta constant region primers, were used to amplify the ligated cDNA. The raw public data were reprocessed by TCRdb itself: fastp quality trimming at Q25, MiXCR clonotype calling, in-frame beta chains only. When rows share a CDR3 protein, they turn into one entry using the most common DNA and genes. The sample has 30,000 to 40,000 distinct CDR3 sequences on record, around 15% of them singletons. The biggest ten clones account for about 2.4% of the sample.

The receptors were sampled from a female donor in good health.

This clonotype came up many times. This rearrangement joins TRBV29-1 to TRBJ2-1; tentative D call: TRBD2 (6 bases). V was cut by 1 base and J by 2 bases, with 12 bases left in between. The length of the CDR3 is 15 residues. Germline CDR1 reads SQVTM; CDR2 reads ANQGSEA. CDR3 nucleotide sequence: TGCAGCGTTGAAGGGTCGGCGGGGACCTACAATGAGCAGTTCTTC. This encodes CSVEGSAGTYNEQFF.

The chain carries TRBV12-3 or TRBV12-4 and TRBJ1-2; weak D call: TRBD1 (5 bases). The CDR3 runs 13 residues. Trimming removed 3 bases from V and 4 bases from J, with 9 bases in between. CDR3 nucleotide sequence: TGTGCCAGCAGTTTCGGGACCATCTATGGCTACACCTTC. Translating it yields CASSFGTIYGYTF.

This chain links TRBV7-9 with TRBJ2-7, with D perhaps being TRBD1 or TRBD2 (5 bases each). Trimming stripped 4 bases from V and 5 bases from J, with 15 bases between. Germline values: CDR1 SEHNR, CDR2 FQNEAQ (reference sequence). The CDR3 is 14 residues long. The CDR3 is CASSWGPGRDEQYF. CDR3 sequence (DNA): TGTGCCAGCAGCTGGGGCCCCGGGCGGGACGAGCAGTACTTC.

The sample holds a few counts of this clonotype. V is TRBV7-6 and J is TRBJ1-2, with D maybe TRBD1 (5 bases). V was pared by 5 bases and J by 8 bases, with 21 bases between. The CDR3 totals 15 residues. Germline V gene sequence: CDR1 SGHVS, CDR2 FNYEAQ. CDR3 amino acids: CASSRWDGRGEGYTF. The CDR3 coding sequence is TGTGCCAGCAGCCGATGGGACGGCCGTGGGGAGGGCTACACCTTC.

At least ten counts were recorded for this clonotype. The chain employs TRBV20-1 and TRBJ2-3, with D perhaps matching TRBD1 or TRBD2 (6 bases each). This CDR3 spans 15 amino acids. Germline-derived CDR1 and CDR2 are DFQATT and SNEGSKA (reference sequence). The V gene lost 6 bases and the J gene lost 1 base, with 17 bases spanning the gap. In DNA form, the CDR3 reads TGCAGTGCCAGAACAGGTCGGGGGCGCACAGATACGCAGTATTTT. Translating it yields CSARTGRGRTDTQYF.

This clonotype has a count of ten or more. The genes are TRBV20-1 and TRBJ1-2, with no clear D. The CDR3 is 12 amino acids. Germline values: CDR1 DFQATT, CDR2 SNEGSKA (reference sequence). V shed 6 bases and J shed 1 base, with 9 bases lying between them. The CDR3 here is CSAGGINYGYTF. For the CDR3, the DNA is TGCAGTGCCGGCGGGATTAACTATGGCTACACCTTC.

In its sample, this clonotype was seen many times. In DNA, the CDR3 is TGCAGCGGGGGGGCACATAGCACAGATACGCAGTATTTT. It is translated as CSGGAHSTDTQYF. The V gene is TRBV20-1, the J gene TRBJ2-3; 8 bases agree with TRBD2. The CDR3 spans 13 residues. Germline V gives CDR1 DFQATT, CDR2 SNEGSKA (reference sequence).

This clonotype was found many times. The rearrangement uses TRBV20-1 and TRBJ1-2, with unresolved D. V lost 2 bases and J 4 bases, leaving 8 bases between the germline ends. The CDR3 sequence is 12 residues long. Germline CDR1 DFQATT, CDR2 SNEGSKA (reference sequence). DNA of the CDR3: TGCAGTGCTAGAAAGGACCCCTATGGCTACACCTTC. It yields the protein CSARKDPYGYTF.

The table lists this clonotype with many counts. V and J are TRBV29-1 and TRBJ1-1; no firm D call. Trimming took 5 bases from V and 0 from J, leaving 13 bases between them. The germline V gene encodes CDR1 SQVTM and CDR2 ANQGSEA. There are 14 residues in the CDR3. CDR3 in DNA: TGCAGCGTTTCTGGGCAGATCATGAACACTGAAGCTTTCTTT. Its protein is CSVSGQIMNTEAFF.

V usage is TRBV7-2 and J usage is TRBJ2-5, with D unresolved. V gave up 1 base and J gave up 2 bases, with 8 bases separating them. Germline CDR1 and CDR2: SGHTA and FQGNSA. The CDR3 extends over 14 amino acids. The CDR3 coding sequence is TGTGCCAGCAGCTTAGGAGGCAGGCAAGAGACCCAGTACTTC. It yields the protein CASSLGGRQETQYF.

This clonotype has at least ten counts. This chain connects TRBV10-3 to TRBJ2-7; D is perhaps TRBD2 (6 bases). Germline lookup yields CDR1 ENHRY and CDR2 SYGVKD. V was clipped by 5 bases and J by 1 base, with 9 bases between them. The CDR3 is 13 residues long. CDR3 DNA: TGTGCCATCAGTACGGGGACTTCCTACGAGCAGTACTTC. The encoded protein is CAISTGTSYEQYF.

This clonotype is categorized as medium-sized. This chain connects TRBV29-1 to TRBJ2-5, with D tentatively TRBD2 (5 bases). The V end was cut by 5 bases, the J end by 4 bases, with 14 bases between. Germline V gives CDR1 SQVTM, CDR2 ANQGSEA. This CDR3 spans 13 amino acids. This CDR3 is CSVRGGAGETQYF. CDR3 in DNA: TGCAGCGTTCGGGGTGGTGCGGGAGAGACCCAGTACTTC.